The rows below give T cell receptor beta chains drawn from one sample of a study of identical twins. Each CDR3 protein is one row after TCRdb ran MiXCR on the 5' RACE reads. The data hold fewer than 250,000 distinct CDR3 sequences, with about 7% observed a single time. The same data also contributed to another study, on yellow fever vaccine responses in identical twins.

The sequencing sample was made of memory (CD45RO+) T cells sorted from blood. The receptors here all came from a young woman in good health. Each CDR3 is given with its conserved first and last residue. Each record gives: V gene, J gene, D gene, clone size, CDR3 DNA, CDR3 protein. The D gene is left open where the match is weak. A row's size may be missing; if present it is once, few, many or a size class.

TRBV29-1	TRBJ2-5	-	many	TGCAGCGTTGAGGCCAGCCAAGAGACCCAGTACTTC	CSVEASQETQYF
TRBV14	TRBJ1-1	-	few	TGTGCCAGCAGCCGGGATTACACTGAAGCTTTCTTT	CASSRDYTEAFF
TRBV7-9	TRBJ2-7	-	-	TGTGCCAGCAGCTTGCAATCCGTACTTACGAGCTCCTACGAGCAGTACTTC	CASSLQSVLTSSYEQYF
TRBV5-6	TRBJ1-6	-	many	TGTGCCAGCAGCCGCTCCCTAGGGTCACCCCTCCACTTT	CASSRSLGSPLHF
TRBV20-1	TRBJ1-5	-	few	TGCAGTGCTATTAGAAGCAATCAGCCCCAGCATTTT	CSAIRSNQPQHF
TRBV14	TRBJ2-3	TRBD2	few	TGTGCCAGCAGCCCCCCACCTAGGAAACTAGCGGTAAACACAGATACGCAGTATTTT	CASSPPPRKLAVNTDTQYF
TRBV9	TRBJ2-2	TRBD2	-	TGTGCCAGCAGCGTAGCTAGCGGGAGTATCTCCGGGGAGCTGTTTTTT	CASSVASGSISGELFF
TRBV29-1	TRBJ1-1	TRBD1	few	TGCAGCGTTGACAGGGGGCTGGACACTGAAGCTTTCTTT	CSVDRGLDTEAFF
TRBV20-1	TRBJ2-1	TRBD2	-	TGCAGTGCATCGCGGGGGGGTCCGGGGGCCTACAATGAGCAGTTCTTC	CSASRGGPGAYNEQFF
TRBV7-8	TRBJ2-5	TRBD1	few	TGTGCCAGCAGCTTAGCGAGGGCAGGGGGCAGAGAGACCCAGTACTTC	CASSLARAGGRETQYF
TRBV28	TRBJ2-3	TRBD2	few	TGTGCCAGCAGTTTCCTAGCGGGCAGCACAGATACGCAGTATTTT	CASSFLAGSTDTQYF
TRBV10-3	TRBJ1-6	-	many	TGTGCCATCAGGGGGGACAACTATAATTCACCCCTCCACTTT	CAIRGDNYNSPLHF
TRBV7-9	TRBJ1-5	-	many	TGTGCCAGCAGCTTAGGGGTCTCCGATCAGCCCCAGCATTTT	CASSLGVSDQPQHF
TRBV28	TRBJ1-2	TRBD1	-	TGTGCCAGCAGCCCTGACGACAGGGTTTCCTATGGCTACACCTTC	CASSPDDRVSYGYTF
TRBV20-1	TRBJ2-3	-	few	TGCAGTGCTAGAGGGGACACCCGAACGCAGTATTTT	CSARGDTRTQYF
TRBV5-1	TRBJ2-3	-	many	TGCGCCAGCAGCCAGCAGGAGAGCACAGATACGCAGTATTTT	CASSQQESTDTQYF
TRBV20-1	TRBJ2-5	TRBD1	few	TGCAGTGCTAGAAGGGGATTGGGACAGGGGGCTGGGGAGACCCAGTACTTC	CSARRGLGQGAGETQYF
TRBV6-5	TRBJ2-1	TRBD2	-	TGTGCCAGCAGTTCTTTAACGGGAGGCGACAATGAGCAGTTCTTC	CASSSLTGGDNEQFF
TRBV5-1	TRBJ1-1	TRBD1	many	TGCGCCAGCAGCAGCCTGTCGACAGGGAGGGACACTGAAGCTTTCTTT	CASSSLSTGRDTEAFF
TRBV15	TRBJ2-1	TRBD2	few	TGTGCCACCAGCAGAGGGCTAGGACTAGCGGGAAACAATGAGCAGTTCTTC	CATSRGLGLAGNNEQFF
TRBV6-1	TRBJ1-1	-	-	TGTGCCAGCAGTCAGGACGGAACTATCACTGAAGCTTTCTTT	CASSQDGTITEAFF
TRBV12-3/TRBV12-4	TRBJ1-1	TRBD1	few	TGTGCCAGCACCCTCGGGACAGGGATGCGAGCTTTCTTT	CASTLGTGMRAFF
TRBV3-1	TRBJ1-2	-	few	TGTGCCAGCAGCCAACCCCGGGACTCGAACTATGGCTACACCTTC	CASSQPRDSNYGYTF
TRBV28	TRBJ1-5	-	many	TGTGCCAGCAGTTTATTTGCAGCGCAATCCAATCAGCCCCAGCATTTT	CASSLFAAQSNQPQHF
TRBV12-3/TRBV12-4	TRBJ2-3	TRBD2	many	TGTGCCAGCAGTTTTGGAGGACTAGCGGGAGTGACAGATACGCAGTATTTT	CASSFGGLAGVTDTQYF
TRBV5-1	TRBJ2-5	-	few	TGCGCCAGCAGCATGGGGACGATCCAAGAGACCCAGTACTTC	CASSMGTIQETQYF
TRBV7-2	TRBJ2-7	-	many	TGTGCCAGCAGCTTAATAGGTGCCCGGAGCTCCTACGAGCAGTACTTC	CASSLIGARSSYEQYF
TRBV18	TRBJ2-2	-	many	TGTGCCAGCAGTGCGAACACCGGGGAGCTGTTTTTT	CASSANTGELFF
TRBV9	TRBJ2-5	-	few	TGTGCCAGCAGCGTAAGCCCGGGGAAGGCAGAGACCCAGTACTTC	CASSVSPGKAETQYF
TRBV20-1	TRBJ1-4	TRBD1	-	TGCAGTGGGACAGGGGGAACTAATGAAAAACTGTTTTTT	CSGTGGTNEKLFF
TRBV12-3/TRBV12-4	TRBJ1-6	-	many	TGTGCCAGCACCCCCGACATGGCCTATAATTCACCCCTCCACTTT	CASTPDMAYNSPLHF
TRBV12-3/TRBV12-4	TRBJ1-6	-	many	TGTGCCAGCAGCCGCACCGGGACGGAGAATTCACCCCTCCACTTT	CASSRTGTENSPLHF
TRBV20-1	TRBJ2-5	-	-	TGCAGTGCTAGTGAGACAGCCGTTTATCCCCAGTACTTC	CSASETAVYPQYF
TRBV10-3	TRBJ2-2	-	many	TGTGCCATCAGTGGGCCGAACACCGGGGAGCTGTTTTTT	CAISGPNTGELFF
TRBV6-1	TRBJ2-5	TRBD1	-	TGTGCCAGCAGAGACAGGGGGCGAGAGACCCAGTACTTC	CASRDRGRETQYF
TRBV7-8	TRBJ2-3	TRBD2	many	TGTGCCAGCAGCACCCGGAGCGGGAGTCAGACAGATACGCAGTATTTT	CASSTRSGSQTDTQYF
TRBV15	TRBJ1-4	-	few	TGTGCCACCAGCCATGGACAAGTCAATGAAAAACTGTTTTTT	CATSHGQVNEKLFF
TRBV28	TRBJ2-3	-	few	TGTGCCAGCAGCTTTGGGGACCCGGCCACAGATACGCAGTATTTT	CASSFGDPATDTQYF
TRBV11-2	TRBJ2-1	TRBD2	few	TGTGCCAGCAGCACCCCTCACTCTAGCGGAGGTACCTCCTACAATGAGCAGTTCTTC	CASSTPHSSGGTSYNEQFF
TRBV12-3/TRBV12-4	TRBJ2-5	TRBD1	few	TGTGCCAGCAGTTGGGACAGGGTGGCCCAGTACTTC	CASSWDRVAQYF
TRBV27	TRBJ2-2	-	-	TGTGCCAGCAGTGGGCACCCCGCCGGGGAGCTGTTTTTT	CASSGHPAGELFF
TRBV11-2	TRBJ2-7	-	-	TGTGCCAGCAGCCCCTTACTAACCGTACCCTACGAGCAGTACTTC	CASSPLLTVPYEQYF
TRBV12-5	TRBJ2-7	TRBD2	many	TGTGCTAGTGTCCTAGGGAGCGGGAGGTGCGAGCAGTACTTC	CASVLGSGRCEQYF
TRBV12-3/TRBV12-4	TRBJ2-1	-	many	TGTGCCAGCACCGAACAAACTGGTGATGAGCAGTTCTTC	CASTEQTGDEQFF
TRBV6-5	TRBJ2-1	TRBD1	few	TGTGCCAGCAGTTACCAGGTGACAGGGGCGAATGAGCAGTTCTTC	CASSYQVTGANEQFF
TRBV10-3	TRBJ2-7	-	many	TGTGCCATCAGTGATCAGGTGACTCCCCAGCAGTACTTC	CAISDQVTPQQYF
TRBV5-1	TRBJ2-1	-	many	TGCGCCAGCAGACGGGAGAGGGCCTACAATGAGCAGTTCTTC	CASRRERAYNEQFF
TRBV28	TRBJ1-1	-	-	TGTGCCAGCAGGGGTAGGATGAACACTGAAGCTTTCTTT	CASRGRMNTEAFF
TRBV5-1	TRBJ1-2	-	-	TGCGCCAGCAGCTCAGATATTGACTATGGCTACACCTTC	CASSSDIDYGYTF
TRBV9	TRBJ2-2	-	-	TGTGCCAGCAGCGTAGGTCGAACCGGGACTGCGACCGGGGAGCTGTTTTTT	CASSVGRTGTATGELFF
TRBV20-1	TRBJ2-2	-	-	TGCAGTGCTCGAACCGCCGGGGAGCTGTTTTTT	CSARTAGELFF
TRBV25-1	TRBJ2-7	TRBD1	-	TGTGCCAGCAGTGGGACAGGCAGGTACGAGCAGTACTTC	CASSGTGRYEQYF
TRBV20-1	TRBJ2-1	-	many	TGCAGTGCTACAGTCCCCGGTCCGGCGGGTGGGCAGTTCTTC	CSATVPGPAGGQFF
TRBV20-1	TRBJ2-1	-	-	TGCAGTGCTACCTCAATTAGCGGCAACTCCTACAATGAGCAGTTCTTC	CSATSISGNSYNEQFF
TRBV7-8	TRBJ1-5	-	many	TGTGCCAGCAGCTTCTCCAGGAATGCCAATCAGCCCCAGCATTTT	CASSFSRNANQPQHF
TRBV12-3/TRBV12-4	TRBJ2-3	TRBD2	few	TGTGCCAGCAGTCCCGGGACTAGCAGAACCGATACGCAGTATTTT	CASSPGTSRTDTQYF
TRBV20-1	TRBJ2-1	TRBD2	-	TGCAGTGCTTGGCTAACGGGAGGTTACAATGAGCAGTTCTTC	CSAWLTGGYNEQFF
TRBV10-3	TRBJ2-1	-	-	TGTGCCATCAGTGAGTCCTCCCCTTACAATGAGCAGTTCTTC	CAISESSPYNEQFF
TRBV10-1	TRBJ2-1	-	many	TGCGCCAGCAGTGAGAATAGCATTCCCTATGAGCAGTTCTTC	CASSENSIPYEQFF